The 5 T cell receptor beta chains below all came from one sample that was sequenced in a study of cytomegalovirus exposure and HLA in healthy donors. The PCR made use of 60 Vbeta and 13 Jbeta primers. The data were produced by immunoSEQ multiplex PCR, yet TCRdb's version contains in-frame clones alone and is incomplete. The sample lists under 150,000 clones, roughly 79% occurring once. Sequencing was carried out using PBMCs. These TCRs come from a boy aged 2-15 years in good health and CMV-seronegative.

Here the CDR3 DNA reads TGTGCCAGCAGTCATGGGACAGGGGACTACACCTTC. Residues: CASSHGTGDYTF. The chain recombines TRBV27 with TRBJ1-2; 10 positions agree with TRBD1. Germline V gives CDR1 MNHEY, CDR2 SMNVEV (reference sequence). V lost 5 bases, J lost 10 bases, and 4 bases stayed unmatched. The CDR3 is 12 amino acids.

The chain combines TRBV7-9 with TRBJ1-1; weak D call: TRBD1 (6 bases). The CDR3 is 18 amino acids. The V and J ends lost 1 base and 1 base respectively, with 19 bases between them. The germline V gene has CDR1 SEHNR and CDR2 FQNEAQ (reference sequence). The CDR3 DNA follows: TGTGCCAGCAGCTTAGTCTGGGCAGGGGCGGAGGAGAACACTGAAGCTTTCTTT. It codes for CASSLVWAGAEENTEAFF. Looking up the rest from reference TRBV7-9 and TRBJ1-1 gives the full variable domain: DTGVSQNPRHKITKRGQNVTFRCDPISEHNRLYWYRQTLGQGPEFLTYFQNEAQLEKSRLLSDRFSAERPKGSFSTLEIQRTEQGDSAMYLCASSLVWAGAEENTEAFFGQGTRLTVV.

The chain has TRBV15 and TRBJ2-5; 8 bases fit TRBD2. Germline V gives CDR1 LNHNV, CDR2 YYDKDF (reference sequence). CDR3 length equals 14 residues. Trimming cost V 2 bases and J 10 bases; bases outside gene matches: 9. CDR3 coding DNA: TGTGCCACCAGCAGACCCCAAGGGAGCGGGAGCCAGTACTTC. The encoded protein is CATSRPQGSGSQYF.

Worth noting for this clone: Other DNA sequences in this sample translate to the same CDR3. The J gene is TRBJ2-1, the V gene TRBV4-2, with 8 bases matching TRBD2. Unmatched junction bases numbered 5, after V lost 0 bases and J lost 4 bases. Germline V gene sequence: CDR1 LGHNA, CDR2 YNFKEQ. This CDR3 comprises 16 residues. In nucleotides, the CDR3 is TGTGCCAGCAGCCAAGATCCCAGCGGGGGATACAATGAGCAGTTCTTC. Encoded protein: CASSQDPSGGYNEQFF.

This clone was seen only a few times. The chain recombines TRBV19 with TRBJ1-1, with D possibly matching TRBD1 (6 bases). CDR3 length: 14 amino acids. CDR1 and CDR2 from the germline V gene are LNHDA and SQIVND (reference sequence). The V and J ends lost 8 bases and 3 bases respectively, with 16 bases between them. DNA for the CDR3: TGTGCCAGTTCCCGGGGGGGGGCGGACACTGAAGCTTTCTTT. Protein sequence: CASSRGGADTEAFF.